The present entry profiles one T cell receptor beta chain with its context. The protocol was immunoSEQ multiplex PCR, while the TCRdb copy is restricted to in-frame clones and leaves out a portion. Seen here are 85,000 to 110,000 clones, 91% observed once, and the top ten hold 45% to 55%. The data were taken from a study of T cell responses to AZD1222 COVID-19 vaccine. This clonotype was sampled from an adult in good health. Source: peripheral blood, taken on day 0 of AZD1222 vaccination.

The CDR3 reads CASRGLMNTGELFF. CDR3 DNA: TGTGCCAGCAGGGGACTAATGAACACCGGGGAGCTGTTTTTT. The chain recombines TRBV25-1 with TRBJ2-2, with 7 bases matching TRBD2. J gave up 1 base and V 6 bases, and 2 bases lay outside the gene matches. CDR1 is MGHDK, CDR2 SYGVNS, per germline. The CDR3 sequence is 14 residues long.